The 23 T cell receptor beta chains below come from one sample, sequenced in a study of blood T cell repertoires in COVID-19 (dated by TCRdb to 2018 to 2020). Libraries were prepared through the immunoSEQ multiplex PCR assay. The clones in this table, taken by TCRdb from immuneACCESS, are in-frame only. Not every clone is retained; where verified, under half of the shortfall comes from an unresolved V gene, and the cause of the rest is unknown. This sample has some 80,000 clones in its table, and 87% of those were observed once. Together, the top ten hold 2.5% to 3.5% of the sample. Sequencing used peripheral blood. These receptors were taken from a woman between 50 and 59 years old with active or convalescent COVID-19.

This chain uses TRBV4-2 with TRBJ2-3; a possible D gene is TRBD2 (6 bases). The CDR3 is 13 residues long. Trimming cost V 4 bases and J 6 bases, with 11 bases left between them. Germline V gives CDR1 LGHNA, CDR2 YNFKEQ. The CDR3 coding sequence is TGTGCCAGCAGCCCTAGCCGGGGGGATACGCAGTATTTT. Amino acids: CASSPSRGDTQYF.

The chain employs TRBV12-3 or TRBV12-4 and TRBJ1-2, with D possibly matching TRBD1 (5 bases). Trimming shortened V by 3 bases and J by 3 bases, and 8 bases separated the two germline ends. The CDR3 spans 13 residues. CDR3 protein: CASSFVRDYGYTF. CDR3 sequence (DNA): TGTGCCAGCAGTTTTGTCAGGGACTATGGCTACACCTTC.

The chain joins TRBV5-1 to TRBJ1-6, with D maybe TRBD1 (5 bases). The length of the CDR3 is 14 residues. The ends were cut back, 5 bases at V and 9 bases at J, with 15 bases in the middle. The V gene's germline CDR1 is SGHRS and CDR2 YFSETQ. This chain's CDR3 is CASRLGHGPSPLHF. The CDR3 DNA sequence: TGCGCCAGCAGATTAGGACACGGCCCTTCACCCCTCCACTTT.

V is TRBV4-3 and J is TRBJ2-1; TRBD2 matches 10 bases. V lost 3 bases to trimming and J lost 7 bases; unmatched junction nucleotides: 6. CDR1 and CDR2 from the germline V gene are LGHNA and YSLEER. CDR3 size: 15 residues. CDR3 in amino acids: CASSQGAGGPNEQFF. The CDR3 nucleotides read TGCGCCAGCAGCCAGGGAGCGGGGGGGCCTAATGAGCAGTTCTTC.

J is TRBJ1-2 and V is TRBV25-1; perhaps TRBD1 as D (6 bases). V was pared by 5 bases and J by 2 bases, with 9 bases between. Germline assignment: CDR1 MGHDK and CDR2 SYGVNS. The CDR3 has 13 residues. Written as DNA, the CDR3 is TGTGCCAGCAGTCCCCAGGGGAACTATGGCTACACCTTC. This translates into CASSPQGNYGYTF.

The count of this clone is one. V usage is TRBV6-6 and J usage is TRBJ1-3, with D possibly matching TRBD1 (6 bases). The CDR3 sequence is 14 residues long. Germline CDR1 MNHNY, CDR2 SVGAGI (reference sequence). Trimming pared 7 bases from V and 1 base from J, leaving 11 bases between. The CDR3 protein is CASTVTGSGNTIYF. In nucleotides, the CDR3 is TGTGCCAGCACTGTAACAGGGTCTGGAAACACCATATATTTT.

This sequence joins TRBV6-5 and TRBJ2-3, with D unclear. This CDR3 contains 12 residues. Trimming removed 2 bases at V and 10 bases at J, with 10 bases between. CDR1 MNHEY and CDR2 SVGAGI come from the germline V gene. The CDR3 region is CASSYDRRAQYF. CDR3 in DNA: TGTGCCAGCAGTTACGACCGCCGGGCGCAGTATTTT.

This chain joins TRBV18 and TRBJ1-1; D not certain. Per germline, CDR1 KGHSH and CDR2 LQKENI. With 1 base removed from V and 6 bases from J, the gap between germline ends came to 18 bases. This CDR3 region has 16 residues. The DNA of the CDR3 is TGTGCCAGCTCACCACGGCAGGTGGGCAGGATCTCTGAAGCTTTCTTT. Translated: CASSPRQVGRISEAFF.

V usage is TRBV10-3 and J usage is TRBJ1-1, with 7 bases aligning to TRBD1. In germline, CDR1 is ENHRY, CDR2 SYGVKD. The junction had 2 bases not matched to a gene; V was cut back by 4 bases and J by 3 bases. This CDR3 is built from 13 residues. The CDR3 spells CAISADRDTEAFF. CDR3 DNA sequence: TGTGCCATCAGTGCAGACAGGGACACTGAAGCTTTCTTT.

This clone came up once. The genes are TRBV7-3 and TRBJ1-1; D might be TRBD1 (5 bases). V was cut by 5 bases and J by 7 bases, with 14 bases left in between. The CDR3 sequence is 13 residues long. Germline values: CDR1 SGHTA, CDR2 FQGTGA. CDR3 protein: CASSLTSTDEAFF. Written as DNA, the CDR3 is TGTGCCAGCAGCCTTACGTCGACAGATGAAGCTTTCTTT. Full variable domain (remainder filled in from reference TRBV7-3 and TRBJ1-1): GAGVSQTPSNKVTEKGKYVELRCDPISGHTALYWYRQSLGQGPEFLIYFQGTGAADDSGLPNDRFFAVRPEGSVSTLKIQRTERGDSAVYLCASSLTSTDEAFFGQGTRLTVV.

The V gene is TRBV19, the J gene TRBJ1-2; D is unresolved. Deletions cut 9 bases from V and 0 bases from J, with 8 bases between. The length of the CDR3 is 12 residues. Looked up from germline, CDR1 is LNHDA and CDR2 is SQIVND (reference sequence). The CDR3 sequence: CASLSSNYGYTF. The CDR3 nucleotides read TGTGCCAGCCTATCCTCTAACTATGGCTACACCTTC.

The chain joins TRBV13 to TRBJ2-7; the match to TRBD1 covers 7 bases. V lost 1 base to trimming and J lost 5 bases; unmatched junction nucleotides: 8. CDR1 is PRHDT, CDR2 FYEKMQ, per germline (reference sequence). The CDR3 extends over 15 amino acids. The CDR3 sequence is CASSLVMTGYNEQYF. The CDR3 nucleotides are TGTGCCAGCAGCTTAGTGATGACAGGGTATAACGAGCAGTACTTC.

This rearrangement joins TRBV5-1 to TRBJ2-3, with D tentatively TRBD2 (7 bases). Trimming left V 5 bases short and J 5 bases short, with 18 bases between. The CDR3 loop spans 15 amino acids. Germline values: CDR1 SGHRS, CDR2 YFSETQ. CDR3 sequence (DNA): TGCGCCAGCAGGTGGAGGGGGGGCCGAGTAGATACGCAGTATTTT. This encodes CASRWRGGRVDTQYF.

J is TRBJ2-2 and V is TRBV6-6, with D tentatively TRBD2 (5 bases). Germline assignment: CDR1 MNHNY and CDR2 SVGAGI (reference sequence). CDR3 length: 15 residues. V was pared by 2 bases and J by 2 bases, with 9 bases between. The CDR3 loop reads CASSYGSSNTGELFF. DNA of the CDR3: TGTGCCAGCAGTTACGGGAGCAGTAACACCGGGGAGCTGTTTTTT.

CDR3: CASSQGRGRLNEQFF. DNA of the CDR3: TGCGCCAGCAGCCAAGGGCGGGGGCGGTTAAATGAGCAGTTCTTC. This rearrangement joins TRBV4-3 to TRBJ2-1, with a tentative D call TRBD2 (7 bases). Trimming took 1 base from V and 7 from J, leaving 14 bases between them. The CDR3 has 15 amino acids. The V gene's germline CDR1 is LGHNA and CDR2 YSLEER.

The count of this clone is one. This chain uses TRBV30 with TRBJ1-4; D not certain. Germline assignment: CDR1 GTSNPN and CDR2 SVGIG (reference sequence). Between the trimmed V and J ends, which lost 0 bases and 7 bases, there was a span of 3 bases. The CDR3 totals 11 residues. Here the CDR3 reads CAWSVAEKLFF. CDR3 bases: TGTGCCTGGAGTGTGGCTGAAAAACTGTTTTTT. The full variable domain, with the rest looked up from reference TRBV30 and TRBJ1-4, is SQTIHQWPATLVQPVGSPLSLECTVEGTSNPNLYWYRQAAGRGLQLLFYSVGIGQISSEVPQNLSASRPQDRQFILSSKKLLLSDSGFYLCAWSVAEKLFFGSGTQLSVL.

The chain joins TRBV18 to TRBJ2-1, with 9 positions matching TRBD2. V lost 0 bases, J lost 6 bases, and 6 bases stayed unmatched. Per germline, CDR1 KGHSH and CDR2 LQKENI. This CDR3 spans 16 amino acids. CDR3 bases: TGTGCCAGCTCACCACCGGGTATAGCGGGGGCCAATGAGCAGTTCTTC. The encoded protein is CASSPPGIAGANEQFF.

The chain has TRBV4-3 and TRBJ2-7, with 8 bases that match TRBD1. V shed 4 bases and J 5 bases; nucleotides not matched to a gene: 1. Germline-derived CDR1 and CDR2 are LGHNA and YSLEER. The CDR3 is 12 amino acids. CDR3 DNA sequence: TGCGCCAGCAGCCCAGGGGGCCACGAGCAGTACTTC. Its protein product is CASSPGGHEQYF.

V is TRBV9 and J is TRBJ2-2, with 10 nucleotides matching TRBD2. The ends lost 4 bases at V and 6 bases at J; junction bases unmatched: 9. The CDR3 has 16 residues. Per germline, CDR1 SGDLS and CDR2 YYNGEE. CDR3 in amino acids: CASSSSGGSLPGELFF. CDR3 sequence (DNA): TGTGCCAGCAGCTCTAGCGGGGGTAGTCTGCCCGGGGAGCTGTTTTTT. The variable domain in full, completed from reference TRBV9 and TRBJ2-2, reads DSGVTQTPKHLITATGQRVTLRCSPRSGDLSVYWYQQSLDQGLQFLIQYYNGEERAKGNILERFSAQQFPDLHSELNLSSLELGDSALYFCASSSSGGSLPGELFFGEGSRLTVL.

The chain joins TRBV9 to TRBJ2-7; 10 bases match TRBD2. Germline V gene sequence: CDR1 SGDLS, CDR2 YYNGEE. The CDR3 loop spans 15 amino acids. Losses at the gene ends were 0 bases for V and 2 bases for J; bases not matched to a gene: 2. The CDR3 DNA follows: TGTGCCAGCAGCGTAGGTCTAGCGGGGGCCTACGAGCAGTACTTC. Amino acids: CASSVGLAGAYEQYF.

The V gene is TRBV6-5, the J gene TRBJ2-2; D is unclear. V was shortened by 5 bases and J by 1 base, with 5 bases between the two germline ends. This CDR3 is built from 13 residues. The V gene's germline CDR1 is MNHEY and CDR2 SVGAGI. The CDR3 DNA reads TGTGCCAGCAGTCACATGAACACCGGGGAGCTGTTTTTT. Translating it yields CASSHMNTGELFF.

This chain connects TRBV7-9 to TRBJ2-7, with D possibly matching TRBD2 (5 bases). Germline V gene lookup returns CDR1 SEHNR and CDR2 FQNEAQ (reference sequence). Trimming pared 4 bases from V and 2 bases from J, leaving 12 bases between. CDR3 length equals 14 residues. The DNA for the CDR3 is TGTGCCAGCAGCTCCATAGGACTGCCCTACGAGCAGTACTTC. Translation: CASSSIGLPYEQYF.

The J gene is TRBJ2-5, the V gene TRBV4-1, with unresolved D. V lost 1 base, J lost 2 bases, and 11 bases lay in between. Germline loops: CDR1 MGHRA, CDR2 YSYEKL. The CDR3 totals 15 residues. CDR3 residues: CASSQALSYQETQYF. CDR3 nucleotide sequence: TGCGCCAGCAGCCAAGCTTTATCCTATCAAGAGACCCAGTACTTC.